A selection of T cell receptor beta chains follows, all from one sample in a study of T cells after yellow fever vaccination. Each CDR3 protein gets one entry after TCRdb re-called the 5' RACE reads with MiXCR. Of a few hundred thousand distinct CDR3 sequences listed, roughly 4.3% were seen once; the top ten hold about 26%. The source material was PBMCs, sampled 5 days after the yellow fever booster vaccination. These receptors all come from a man between 18 and 35 years old who received the YFV17D yellow fever vaccine. Both conserved end residues are part of each CDR3. Fields, in order: clone size, V gene, D gene, J gene, CDR3 protein, CDR3 DNA. D genes are given only for firm matches. Clone size is given for some rows only: seen once, a few or many times, or a class if the clone is expanded.

>many|TRBV7-2|TRBD1|TRBJ2-3
CASSPAGYSTGFSTDTQYF
TGTGCCAGCAGCCCGGCCGGGTACTCGACAGGGTTCAGCACAGATACGCAGTATTTT
>NA|TRBV4-3|TRBD1|TRBJ1-2
CASSQDTGQGRGYTF
TGCGCCAGCAGCCAAGATACGGGACAGGGGAGAGGCTACACCTTC
>few|TRBV12-3/TRBV12-4|TRBD1|TRBJ1-2
CASTEGTGRMAGYTF
TGTGCCAGCACCGAAGGGACAGGTAGAATGGCTGGCTACACCTTC
>NA|TRBV4-3|NA|TRBJ1-1
CASSPQRSNTEAFF
TGCGCCAGCAGCCCGCAGAGGTCGAACACTGAAGCTTTCTTT
>few|TRBV7-2|TRBD1|TRBJ2-2
CASSQPQGTGTGELFF
TGTGCCAGCAGCCAACCACAGGGGACCGGCACCGGGGAGCTGTTTTTT
>few|TRBV20-1|NA|TRBJ1-3
CSARDRVGGNTIYF
TGCAGTGCTAGAGATCGGGTAGGAGGAAACACCATATATTTT
>NA|TRBV7-6|TRBD2|TRBJ2-7
CASSLTPGLEPPDEQYF
TGTGCCAGCAGCCTGACTCCGGGACTAGAACCCCCGGACGAGCAGTACTTC
>NA|TRBV5-8|NA|TRBJ1-2
CASVLGPEMIYGYTF
TGTGCCAGCGTCCTTGGTCCCGAGATGATTTATGGCTACACCTTC
>NA|TRBV2|NA|TRBJ2-1
CASSAYEQFF
TGTGCCAGCAGTGCTTATGAGCAGTTCTTC
>NA|TRBV4-1|TRBD1|TRBJ1-1
CASSQDRGTGVEAFF
TGCGCCAGCAGCCAAGATCGGGGGACAGGGGTTGAAGCTTTCTTT
>NA|TRBV20-1|NA|TRBJ1-2
CNPPRVDYGYTF
TGCAACCCCCCCCGGGTAGACTATGGCTACACCTTC
>few|TRBV9|NA|TRBJ2-6
CASSVGGTGANVLTF
TGTGCCAGCAGCGTAGGAGGTACCGGGGCCAACGTCCTGACTTTC
>many|TRBV29-1|NA|TRBJ1-1
CSVNWGADTEAFF
TGCAGCGTTAATTGGGGGGCGGACACTGAAGCTTTCTTT
>many|TRBV6-6|NA|TRBJ2-3
CASDLGRDSLRDTQYF
TGTGCCAGCGATTTGGGCCGGGACTCCTTGCGAGATACGCAGTATTTT
>few|TRBV6-5|NA|TRBJ1-1
CASSYPGAGTEAFF
TGTGCCAGCAGTTACCCGGGGGCTGGCACTGAAGCTTTCTTT
>few|TRBV30|NA|TRBJ2-7
CAWSVLGGYEQYF
TGTGCCTGGAGTGTACTGGGGGGTTACGAGCAGTACTTC
>few|TRBV4-3|NA|TRBJ2-6
CASSLLVQSGANVLTF
TGCGCCAGCAGCCTCCTCGTGCAGTCTGGGGCCAACGTCCTGACTTTC
>few|TRBV6-6|TRBD1|TRBJ1-6
CASSYSNRGNSPLHF
TGTGCCAGCAGTTACTCGAACAGGGGTAATTCACCCCTCCACTTT
>many|TRBV5-1|NA|TRBJ1-2
CASSLGGGAQRISGYTF
TGCGCCAGCAGCTTGGGGGGGGGTGCCCAAAGGATCTCTGGCTACACCTTC
>NA|TRBV5-1|TRBD1|TRBJ2-3
CASSATGGADTQYF
TGCGCCAGCAGCGCGACAGGGGGGGCAGATACGCAGTATTTT
>many|TRBV6-4|TRBD2|TRBJ2-1
CASSQYPSGASLGWEQFF
TGTGCCAGCAGCCAATACCCTAGCGGGGCCTCCCTTGGATGGGAGCAGTTCTTC
>few|TRBV12-3/TRBV12-4|NA|TRBJ2-1
CASSLVGLRSNEQFF
TGTGCCAGCAGTTTGGTTGGCTTACGCTCCAATGAGCAGTTCTTC
>NA|TRBV7-6|NA|TRBJ1-5
CASSFWNQPQHF
TGTGCCAGCAGCTTTTGGAATCAGCCCCAGCATTTT
>NA|TRBV7-2|NA|TRBJ1-3
CASSFSASGNTIYF
TGTGCCAGCAGCTTTAGCGCCTCTGGAAACACCATATATTTT
>NA|TRBV6-5|NA|TRBJ2-3
CASSYLYTQYF
TGTGCCAGCAGTTACCTGTATACGCAGTATTTT
>NA|TRBV20-1|TRBD1|TRBJ2-1
CSAMRGTGGNEQFF
TGCAGTGCCATGCGGGGGACAGGGGGGAATGAGCAGTTCTTC
>few|TRBV6-2/TRBV6-3|TRBD2|TRBJ2-2
CASSPFSGGPTGELFF
TGTGCCAGCAGTCCCTTCAGCGGGGGGCCCACCGGGGAGCTGTTTTTT
>NA|TRBV4-2|NA|TRBJ2-7
CASSHFGMGQWDSYEQYF
TGTGCCAGCAGCCATTTCGGAATGGGGCAGTGGGACTCCTACGAGCAGTACTTC
>NA|TRBV4-1|NA|TRBJ2-1
CASSQQDIGTSIRNEQFF
TGCGCCAGCAGCCAACAAGATATCGGGACCAGCATCCGCAATGAGCAGTTCTTC
>NA|TRBV29-1|NA|TRBJ1-1
CSVDPTGLNTEAFF
TGCAGCGTAGACCCCACAGGGTTGAACACTGAAGCTTTCTTT
>NA|TRBV7-2|TRBD1|TRBJ1-5
CASSLLTGGDYQPQHF
TGTGCCAGCAGCCTGTTGACAGGGGGCGATTATCAGCCCCAGCATTTT
>NA|TRBV19|TRBD1|TRBJ2-7
CASSIRDRPYEQYF
TGTGCCAGTAGTATCCGGGACAGGCCCTACGAGCAGTACTTC
>many|TRBV5-1|NA|TRBJ2-5
CASSLLIQETQYF
TGCGCCAGCAGCTTGCTCATACAAGAGACCCAGTACTTC
>many|TRBV6-2/TRBV6-3|TRBD2|TRBJ2-3
CAIGERGGKTDTQYF
TGTGCCATCGGGGAGCGGGGGGGCAAGACAGATACGCAGTATTTT
>few|TRBV7-8|TRBD1|TRBJ1-3
CASSLAQTGPGNTIYF
TGTGCCAGCAGCTTAGCGCAGACAGGGCCCGGAAACACCATATATTTT
>few|TRBV2|NA|TRBJ1-4
CASKADRTNEKLFF
TGTGCCAGCAAGGCGGACAGAACAAATGAAAAACTGTTTTTT
>many|TRBV19|NA|TRBJ2-1
CASSWVGRGHNEQFF
TGTGCCAGTAGTTGGGTTGGGAGAGGGCACAATGAGCAGTTCTTC
>many|TRBV3-1|TRBD2|TRBJ2-1
CASSQSGGGGWNEQFF
TGTGCCAGCAGCCAATCCGGGGGGGGCGGTTGGAATGAGCAGTTCTTC
>NA|TRBV7-9|NA|TRBJ1-1
CASSLRPAGLGTEAFF
TGTGCCAGCAGCTTACGCCCCGCCGGCTTGGGCACTGAAGCTTTCTTT